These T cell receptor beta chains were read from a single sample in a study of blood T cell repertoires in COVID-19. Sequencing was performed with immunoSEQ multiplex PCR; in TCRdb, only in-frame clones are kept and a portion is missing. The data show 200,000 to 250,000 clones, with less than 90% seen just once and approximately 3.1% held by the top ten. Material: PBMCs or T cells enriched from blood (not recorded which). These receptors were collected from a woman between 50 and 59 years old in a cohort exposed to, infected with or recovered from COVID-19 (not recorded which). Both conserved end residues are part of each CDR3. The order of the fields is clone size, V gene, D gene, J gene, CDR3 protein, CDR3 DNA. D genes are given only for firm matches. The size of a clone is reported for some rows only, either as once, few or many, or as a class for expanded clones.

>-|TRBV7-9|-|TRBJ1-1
CASTLAGDAFF
TGTGCCAGCACCTTGGCGGGCGACGCTTTCTTT
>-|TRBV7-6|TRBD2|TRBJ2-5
CASSLGGTSGVETQYF
TGTGCCAGCAGCTTAGGGGGGACTAGCGGTGTGGAGACCCAGTACTTC
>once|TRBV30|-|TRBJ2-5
CAWTTGQETQYF
TGTGCCTGGACGACCGGGCAAGAGACCCAGTACTTC
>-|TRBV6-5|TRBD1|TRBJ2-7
CATTGGSPLQYF
TGTGCCACAACAGGGGGCTCGCCACTGCAGTACTTC
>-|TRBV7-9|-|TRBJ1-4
CASSQSGSDEKLFF
TGTGCCAGCAGCCAATCAGGGTCAGATGAAAAACTGTTTTTT
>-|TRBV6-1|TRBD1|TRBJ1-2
CASSERQGLYGYTF
TGTGCCAGCAGTGAAAGACAGGGACTTTATGGCTACACCTTC
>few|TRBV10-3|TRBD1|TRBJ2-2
CAISSTTGASGELFF
TGTGCCATCAGTTCAACTACAGGGGCCAGCGGGGAGCTGTTTTTT
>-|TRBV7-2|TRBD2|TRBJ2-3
CASSFLAGALTDTQYF
TGTGCCAGCAGCTTTCTAGCGGGGGCCCTCACAGATACGCAGTATTTT
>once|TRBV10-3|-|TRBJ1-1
CAISLGQNTEAFF
TGTGCCATCAGTTTGGGGCAGAACACTGAAGCTTTCTTT
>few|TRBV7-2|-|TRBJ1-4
CASSLGRHIEKLFF
TGTGCCAGCAGCTTAGGGCGACATATAGAAAAACTGTTTTTT
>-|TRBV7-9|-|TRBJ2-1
CASSLEGDLYNEQFF
TGTGCCAGCAGCTTAGAGGGGGACCTATACAATGAGCAGTTCTTC
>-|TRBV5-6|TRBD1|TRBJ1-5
CASSFRTGGQPQHF
TGTGCCAGCAGCTTTCGGACAGGGGGTCAGCCCCAGCATTTT
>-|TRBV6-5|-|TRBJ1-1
CASRPEVGAFF
TGTGCCAGCAGACCCGAGGTAGGAGCTTTCTTT
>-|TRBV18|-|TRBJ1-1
CASSSRSRMNTEAFF
TGTGCCAGCTCATCCCGGTCCCGTATGAACACTGAAGCTTTCTTT
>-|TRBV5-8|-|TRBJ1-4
CASSFPGFNEKLFF
TGTGCCAGCAGCTTCCCGGGTTTTAATGAAAAACTGTTTTTT
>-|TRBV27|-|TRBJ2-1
CASSSPSRVNEQFF
TGTGCCAGCAGTTCCCCCTCCAGGGTTAATGAGCAGTTCTTC
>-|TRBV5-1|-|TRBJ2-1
CASSLETDNEQFF
TGCGCCAGCAGCTTGGAGACAGACAATGAGCAGTTCTTC
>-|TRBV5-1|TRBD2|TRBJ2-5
CASSLLAGGLGLNQETQYF
TGCGCCAGCAGCCTTCTAGCGGGGGGCCTCGGCCTAAACCAAGAGACCCAGTACTTC
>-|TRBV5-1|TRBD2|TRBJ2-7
CASSLEVAGQGEQYF
TGCGCCAGCAGCTTGGAGGTAGCGGGGCAAGGGGAGCAGTACTTC
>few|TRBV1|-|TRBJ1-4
CTSSPSKNNEKLFF
TGCACCAGCAGCCCCTCTAAAAATAATGAAAAACTGTTTTTT
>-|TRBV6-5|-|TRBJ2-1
CASSSEPNSYNEQFF
TGTGCCAGCAGTTCTGAGCCGAACTCCTACAATGAGCAGTTCTTC
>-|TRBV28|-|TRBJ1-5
CASSLERVGRTQHF
TGTGCCAGCAGTTTGGAACGGGTGGGGCGGACCCAGCATTTT
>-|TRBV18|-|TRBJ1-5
CASSDGQEQPQHF
TGTGCCAGCTCAGACGGTCAGGAACAGCCCCAGCATTTT
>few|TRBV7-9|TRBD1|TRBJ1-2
CASSPWGDSGDYGYTF
TGTGCCAGCAGCCCCTGGGGGGACAGTGGGGACTATGGCTACACCTTC
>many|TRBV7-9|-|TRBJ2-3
CASSLASTNTQYF
TGTGCCAGCAGCTTAGCGTCGACTAATACGCAGTATTTT